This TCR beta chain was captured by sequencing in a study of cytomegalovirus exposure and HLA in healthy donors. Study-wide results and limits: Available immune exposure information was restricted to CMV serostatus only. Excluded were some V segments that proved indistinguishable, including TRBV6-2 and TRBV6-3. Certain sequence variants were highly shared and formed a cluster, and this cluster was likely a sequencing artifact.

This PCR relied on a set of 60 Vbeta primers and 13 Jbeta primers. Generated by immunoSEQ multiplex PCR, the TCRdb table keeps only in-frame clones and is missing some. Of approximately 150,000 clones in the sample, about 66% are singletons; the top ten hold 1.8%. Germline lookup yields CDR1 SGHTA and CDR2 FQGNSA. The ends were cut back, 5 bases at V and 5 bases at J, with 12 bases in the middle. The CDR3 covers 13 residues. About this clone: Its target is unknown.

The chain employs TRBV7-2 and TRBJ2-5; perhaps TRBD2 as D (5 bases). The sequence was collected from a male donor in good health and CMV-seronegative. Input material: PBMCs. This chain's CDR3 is CASSRGSAETQYF. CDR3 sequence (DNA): TGTGCCAGCAGCCGCGGGTCCGCGGAGACCCAGTACTTC.